The present T cell receptor beta chain was sequenced within a study of radiotherapy plus CTLA-4 blockade in lung cancer. Concerning this clone itself: Antigen: not known.

Germline CDR1 and CDR2: KGHSH and LQKENI. V lost 3 bases and J 0 bases, leaving 6 bases between the germline ends. This CDR3 contains 15 residues. Data came from immunoSEQ multiplex PCR; TCRdb stores just in-frame clones and leaves some out. The table includes about 120,000 clones, just under 90% detected once. Study observations and caveats: Among blood TCR repertoires after radiotherapy plus ipilimumab, tumor-derived clones expanded.

The source material was peripheral blood, sampled from a patient treated with radiotherapy plus ipilimumab. The chain is built from TRBV18 and TRBJ2-6; D is ambiguous. This sequence originates from a human donor with non-small cell lung cancer that progressed on radiotherapy plus ipilimumab. Written as DNA, the CDR3 is TGTGCCAGCTCACCTTCCCGCTCTGGGGCCAACGTCCTGACTTTC. It translates to CASSPSRSGANVLTF.